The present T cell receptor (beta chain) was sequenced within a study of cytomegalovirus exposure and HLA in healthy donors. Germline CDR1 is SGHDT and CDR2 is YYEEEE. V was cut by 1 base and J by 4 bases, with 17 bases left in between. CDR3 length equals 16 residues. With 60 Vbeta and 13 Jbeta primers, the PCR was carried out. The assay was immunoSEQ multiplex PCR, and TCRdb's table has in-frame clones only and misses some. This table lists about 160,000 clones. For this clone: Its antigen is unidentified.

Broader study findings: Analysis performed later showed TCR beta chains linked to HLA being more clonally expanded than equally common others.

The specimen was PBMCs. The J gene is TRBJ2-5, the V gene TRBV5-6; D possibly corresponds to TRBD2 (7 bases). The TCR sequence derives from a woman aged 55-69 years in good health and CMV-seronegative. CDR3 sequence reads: CASSLYEGGLGETQYF. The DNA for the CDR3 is TGTGCCAGCAGCTTGTACGAGGGGGGGCTTGGAGAGACCCAGTACTTC.